The following is a TCR beta chain sequence with its context. Its matching antigen is unknown. Generated by immunoSEQ multiplex PCR, the TCRdb table keeps only in-frame clones and is missing some. Of around 82,000 clones in the sample, roughly 93% are singletons; the top ten hold about 5%. This specimen comes from a study of siplizumab effects on memory and regulatory T cells. The study, taken as a whole, reports: Confirmatory evidence of suppressive function in proliferating siplizumab-culture Tregs was not obtained. Naive T cells apparently outstripped memory cells in diversity and seemed major alloresponse contributors. Mappable alloreactive CD4+ clones averaged 68.8% Treg-derived with siplizumab versus approximately 25% in controls.

Germline values: CDR1 SNHLY, CDR2 FYNNEI. The CDR3 extends over 16 amino acids. Trimming removed 6 bases from V and 3 bases from J, with 19 bases in between. J is TRBJ2-3 and V is TRBV2; tentative D call: TRBD2 (7 bases). The sequence was collected from a human donor in good health. The sequenced sample consisted of CD8+ T cells sorted from blood. CDR3: CASRRGGGGQTDTQYF. The CDR3 DNA follows: TGTGCCAGCAGAAGGGGAGGGGGGGGTCAAACAGATACGCAGTATTTT.